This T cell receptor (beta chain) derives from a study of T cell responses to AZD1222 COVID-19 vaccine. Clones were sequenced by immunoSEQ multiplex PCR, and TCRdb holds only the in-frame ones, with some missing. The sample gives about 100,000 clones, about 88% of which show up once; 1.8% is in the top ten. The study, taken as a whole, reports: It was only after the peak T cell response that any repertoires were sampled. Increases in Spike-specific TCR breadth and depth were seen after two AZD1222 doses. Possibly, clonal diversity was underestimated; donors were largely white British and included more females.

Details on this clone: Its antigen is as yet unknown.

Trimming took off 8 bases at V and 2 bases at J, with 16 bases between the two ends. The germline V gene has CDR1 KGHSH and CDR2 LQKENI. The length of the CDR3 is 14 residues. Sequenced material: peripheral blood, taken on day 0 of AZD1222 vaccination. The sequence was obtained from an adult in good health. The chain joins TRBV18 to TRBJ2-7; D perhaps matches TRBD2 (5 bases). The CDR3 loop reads CASRSGSPPYEQYF. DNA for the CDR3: TGTGCCAGCCGATCGGGATCCCCGCCCTACGAGCAGTACTTC.